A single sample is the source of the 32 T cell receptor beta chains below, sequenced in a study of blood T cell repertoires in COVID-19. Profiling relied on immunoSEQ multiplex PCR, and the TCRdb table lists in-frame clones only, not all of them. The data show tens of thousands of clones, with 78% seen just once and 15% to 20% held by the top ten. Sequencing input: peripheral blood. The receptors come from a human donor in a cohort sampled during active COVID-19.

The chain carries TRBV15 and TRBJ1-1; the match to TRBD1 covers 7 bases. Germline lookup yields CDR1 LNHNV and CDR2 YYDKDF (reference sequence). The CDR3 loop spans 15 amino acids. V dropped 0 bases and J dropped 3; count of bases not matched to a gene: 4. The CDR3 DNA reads TGTGCCACCAGCAGAGATCGGGGACAGTACACTGAAGCTTTCTTT. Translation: CATSRDRGQYTEAFF.

Here the CDR3 DNA reads TGCGCCAGCAGCTTGGCATTAACGGAGGACACTGAAGCTTTCTTT. Protein sequence: CASSLALTEDTEAFF. The chain carries TRBV5-1 and TRBJ1-1, with no clear D. CDR1 is SGHRS, CDR2 YFSETQ, per germline. V lost 0 bases and J lost 3, with 12 bases in between. The CDR3 has 15 amino acids.

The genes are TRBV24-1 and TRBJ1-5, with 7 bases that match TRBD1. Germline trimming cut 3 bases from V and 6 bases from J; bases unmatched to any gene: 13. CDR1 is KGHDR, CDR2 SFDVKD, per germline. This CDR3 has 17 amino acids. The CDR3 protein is CATSDDTGKGAGQPQHF. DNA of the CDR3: TGTGCCACCAGTGATGACACCGGGAAGGGGGCAGGTCAGCCCCAGCATTTT.

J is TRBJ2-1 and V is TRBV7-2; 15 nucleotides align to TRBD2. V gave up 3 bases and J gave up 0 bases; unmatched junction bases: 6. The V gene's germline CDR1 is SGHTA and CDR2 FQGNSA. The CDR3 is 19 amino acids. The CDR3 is CASSFGLAGGLSSYNEQFF. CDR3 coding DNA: TGTGCCAGCAGCTTTGGACTAGCGGGAGGGCTCAGCTCCTACAATGAGCAGTTCTTC.

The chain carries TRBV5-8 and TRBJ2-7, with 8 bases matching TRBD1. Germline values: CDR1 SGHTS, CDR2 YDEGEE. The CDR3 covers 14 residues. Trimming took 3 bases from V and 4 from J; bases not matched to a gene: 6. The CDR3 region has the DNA TGTGCCAGCAGCTCGCCGGGACAGGCTTACGAGCAGTACGTC. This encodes CASSSPGQAYEQYV.

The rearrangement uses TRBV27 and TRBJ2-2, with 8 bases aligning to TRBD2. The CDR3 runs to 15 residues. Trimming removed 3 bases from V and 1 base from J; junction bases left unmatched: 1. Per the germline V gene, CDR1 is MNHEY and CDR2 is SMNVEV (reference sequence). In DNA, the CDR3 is TGTGCCAGCAGTTTCACTAGCGGGAACACCGGGGAGCTGTTTTTT. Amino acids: CASSFTSGNTGELFF.

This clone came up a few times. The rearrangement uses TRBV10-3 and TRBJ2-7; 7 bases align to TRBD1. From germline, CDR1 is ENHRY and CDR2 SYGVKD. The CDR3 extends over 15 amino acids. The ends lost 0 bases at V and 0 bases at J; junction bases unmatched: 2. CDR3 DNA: TGTGCCATCAGTGAGTCGACAGGGAGCTCCTACGAGCAGTACTTC. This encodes CAISESTGSSYEQYF.

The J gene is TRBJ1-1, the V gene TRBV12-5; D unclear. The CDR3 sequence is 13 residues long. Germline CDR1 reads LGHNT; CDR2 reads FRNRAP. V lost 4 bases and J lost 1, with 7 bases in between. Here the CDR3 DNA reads TGTGCTAGTGGTTACGGCGGGAACACTGAAGCTTTCTTT. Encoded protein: CASGYGGNTEAFF.

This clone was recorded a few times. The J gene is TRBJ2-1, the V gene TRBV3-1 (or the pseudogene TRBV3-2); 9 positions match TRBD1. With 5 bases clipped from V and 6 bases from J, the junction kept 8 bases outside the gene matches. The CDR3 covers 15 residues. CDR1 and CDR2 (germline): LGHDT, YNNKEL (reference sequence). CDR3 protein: CASSSPGQGVNEQFF. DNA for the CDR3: TGTGCCAGCAGCTCACCGGGACAGGGCGTCAATGAGCAGTTCTTC.

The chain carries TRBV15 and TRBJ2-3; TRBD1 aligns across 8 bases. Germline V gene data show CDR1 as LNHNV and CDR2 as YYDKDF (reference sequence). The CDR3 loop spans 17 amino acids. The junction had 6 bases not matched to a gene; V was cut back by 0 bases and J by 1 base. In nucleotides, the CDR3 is TGTGCCACCAGCAGAGAACCGACAGGGGAGCGCACAGATACGCAGTATTTT. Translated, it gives CATSREPTGERTDTQYF.

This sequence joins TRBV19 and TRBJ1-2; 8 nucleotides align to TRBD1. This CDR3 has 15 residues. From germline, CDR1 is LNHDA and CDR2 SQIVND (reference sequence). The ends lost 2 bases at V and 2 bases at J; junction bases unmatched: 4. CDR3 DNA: TGTGCCAGTAGTATACAGGGGGCCGGAAACTATGGCTACACCTTC. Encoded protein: CASSIQGAGNYGYTF.

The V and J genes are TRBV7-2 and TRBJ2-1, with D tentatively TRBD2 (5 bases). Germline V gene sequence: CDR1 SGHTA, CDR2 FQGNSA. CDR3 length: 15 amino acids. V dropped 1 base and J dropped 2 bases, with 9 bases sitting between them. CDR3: CASSLGTGTYNEQFF. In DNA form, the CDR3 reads TGTGCCAGCAGCTTAGGGACGGGGACCTACAATGAGCAGTTCTTC.

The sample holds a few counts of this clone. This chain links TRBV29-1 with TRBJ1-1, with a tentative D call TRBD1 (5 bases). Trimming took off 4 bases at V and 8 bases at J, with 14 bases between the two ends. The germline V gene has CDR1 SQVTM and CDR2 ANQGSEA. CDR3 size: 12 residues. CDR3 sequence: CSVVWDSIEAFF. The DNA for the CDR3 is TGCAGCGTTGTCTGGGACTCCATAGAAGCTTTCTTT.

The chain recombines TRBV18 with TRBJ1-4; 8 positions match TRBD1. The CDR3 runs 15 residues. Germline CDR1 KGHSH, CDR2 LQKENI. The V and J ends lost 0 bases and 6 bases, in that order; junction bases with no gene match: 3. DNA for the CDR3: TGTGCCAGCTCACCACCGGACAGGGCTTATGAAAAACTGTTTTTT. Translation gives CASSPPDRAYEKLFF. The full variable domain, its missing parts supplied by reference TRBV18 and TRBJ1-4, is NAGVMQNPRHLVRRRGQEARLRCSPMKGHSHVYWYRQLPEEGLKFMVYLQKENIIDESGMPKERFSAEFPKEGPSILRIQQVVRGDSAAYFCASSPPDRAYEKLFFGSGTQLSVL.

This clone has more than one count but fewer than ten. The CDR3 bases are TGTGCCAGCAGTTTCCTCGGACTGGAAGAGACCCAGTACTTC. This encodes CASSFLGLEETQYF. The V call is TRBV27, the J call TRBJ2-5, with D possibly matching TRBD2 (5 bases). Germline CDR1 and CDR2: MNHEY and SMNVEV (reference sequence). Between the trimmed V and J ends, which lost 3 bases and 3 bases, there was a span of 11 bases. The CDR3 runs to 14 residues.

Here the CDR3 DNA reads TGTGCCACCAGTGATTTAACGGTGGGAAGCGGGGAGAACCAAGAGACCCAGTACTTC. Protein sequence: CATSDLTVGSGENQETQYF. This chain uses TRBV24-1 with TRBJ2-5; 7 bases line up with TRBD2. The CDR3 extends over 19 amino acids. The V gene's germline CDR1 is KGHDR and CDR2 SFDVKD. Losses at the gene ends were 1 base for V and 0 bases for J; bases not matched to a gene: 13.

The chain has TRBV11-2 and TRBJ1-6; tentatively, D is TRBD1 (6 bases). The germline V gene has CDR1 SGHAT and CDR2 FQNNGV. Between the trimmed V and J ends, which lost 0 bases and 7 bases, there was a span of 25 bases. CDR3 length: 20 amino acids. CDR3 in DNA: TGTGCCAGCAGCTTAGATCTTCGTTTGGGGTACAGGGTCCGGAATTCACCCCTCCACTTT. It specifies CASSLDLRLGYRVRNSPLHF.

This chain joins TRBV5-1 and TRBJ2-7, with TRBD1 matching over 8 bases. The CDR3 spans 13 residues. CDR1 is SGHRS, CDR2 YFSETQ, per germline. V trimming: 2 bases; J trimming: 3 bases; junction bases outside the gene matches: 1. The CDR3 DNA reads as TGCGCCAGCAGCTTTGGGACAGGCTACGAGCAGTACGTC. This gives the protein CASSFGTGYEQYV.

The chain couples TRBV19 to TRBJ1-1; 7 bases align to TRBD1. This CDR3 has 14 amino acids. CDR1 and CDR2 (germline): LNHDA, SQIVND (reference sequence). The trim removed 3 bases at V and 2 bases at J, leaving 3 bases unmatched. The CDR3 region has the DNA TGTGCCAGTAGTATTCAGGGGGTCAACACTGAAGCTTTCTTT. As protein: CASSIQGVNTEAFF.

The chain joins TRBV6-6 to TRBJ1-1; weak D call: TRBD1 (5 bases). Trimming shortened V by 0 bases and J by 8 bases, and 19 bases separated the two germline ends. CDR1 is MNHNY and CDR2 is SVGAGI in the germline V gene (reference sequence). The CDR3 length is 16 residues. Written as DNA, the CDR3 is TGTGCCAGCAGTTACTCGAGGGCGGGGGAAGGGGCCGAAGCTTTCTTT. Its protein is CASSYSRAGEGAEAFF.

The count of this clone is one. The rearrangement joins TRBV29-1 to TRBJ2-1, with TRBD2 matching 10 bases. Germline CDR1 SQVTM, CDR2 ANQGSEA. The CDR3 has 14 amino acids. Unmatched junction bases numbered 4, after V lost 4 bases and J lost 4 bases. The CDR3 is CSVASAGGYNEQFF. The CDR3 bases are TGCAGCGTTGCTTCAGCGGGGGGGTACAATGAGCAGTTCTTC.

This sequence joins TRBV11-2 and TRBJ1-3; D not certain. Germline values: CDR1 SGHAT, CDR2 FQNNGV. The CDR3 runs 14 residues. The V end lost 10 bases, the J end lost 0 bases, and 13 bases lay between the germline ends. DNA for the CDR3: TGTGCCACCGCGCCGGGGTTCTCTGGAAACACCATATATTTT. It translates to CATAPGFSGNTIYF.

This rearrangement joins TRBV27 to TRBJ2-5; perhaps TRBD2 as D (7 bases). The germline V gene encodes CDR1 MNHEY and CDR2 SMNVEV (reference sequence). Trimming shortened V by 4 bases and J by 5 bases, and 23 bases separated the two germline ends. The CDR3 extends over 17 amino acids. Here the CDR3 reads CASSSFAVGGGGETQYF. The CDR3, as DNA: TGTGCCAGCAGTTCGTTCGCCGTGGGGGGGGGCGGGGAGACCCAGTACTTC.

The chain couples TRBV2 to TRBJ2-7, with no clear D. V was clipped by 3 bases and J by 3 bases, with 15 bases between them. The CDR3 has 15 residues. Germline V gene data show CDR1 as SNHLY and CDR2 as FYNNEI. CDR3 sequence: CASSDSADPYYEQYF. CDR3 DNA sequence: TGTGCCAGCAGTGACTCGGCGGATCCCTACTACGAGCAGTACTTC. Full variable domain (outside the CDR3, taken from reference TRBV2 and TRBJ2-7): EPEVTQTPSHQVTQMGQEVILRCVPISNHLYFYWYRQILGQKVEFLVSFYNNEISEKSEIFDDQFSVERPDGSNFTLKIRSTKLEDSAMYFCASSDSADPYYEQYFGPGTRLTVT.

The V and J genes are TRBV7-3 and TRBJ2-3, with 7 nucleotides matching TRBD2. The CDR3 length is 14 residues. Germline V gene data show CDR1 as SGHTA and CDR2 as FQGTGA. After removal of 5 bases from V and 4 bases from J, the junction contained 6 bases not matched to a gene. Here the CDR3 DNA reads TGTGCCAGCAGCACCAGTGGGGGGGCAGATACGCAGTATTTT. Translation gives CASSTSGGADTQYF.

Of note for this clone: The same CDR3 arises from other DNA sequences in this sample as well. The CDR3 protein is CASSFSGVSTDTQYF. CDR3 sequence (DNA): TGCGCCAGCAGCTTTTCGGGGGTTAGCACAGATACGCAGTATTTT. The V call is TRBV5-1, the J call TRBJ2-3; D might be TRBD2 (6 bases). This CDR3 spans 15 amino acids. CDR1 and CDR2 from the germline V gene are SGHRS and YFSETQ. Trimming pared 2 bases from V and 0 bases from J, leaving 10 bases between.

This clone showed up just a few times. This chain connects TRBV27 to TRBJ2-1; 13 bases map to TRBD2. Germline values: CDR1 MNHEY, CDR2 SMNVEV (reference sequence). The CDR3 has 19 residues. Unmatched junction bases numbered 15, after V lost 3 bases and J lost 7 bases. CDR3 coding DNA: TGTGCCAGCAGTTTCGTTGGACTAGCGGGAGTTCTCGGGGCGAATGAGCAGTTCTTC. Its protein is CASSFVGLAGVLGANEQFF.

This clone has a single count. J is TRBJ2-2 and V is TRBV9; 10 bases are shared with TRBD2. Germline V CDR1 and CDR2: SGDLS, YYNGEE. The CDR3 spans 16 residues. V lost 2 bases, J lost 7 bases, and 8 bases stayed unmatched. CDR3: CASSVAGSGRVGELFF. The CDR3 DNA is TGTGCCAGCAGCGTTGCGGGAAGCGGGAGGGTCGGGGAGCTGTTTTTT.

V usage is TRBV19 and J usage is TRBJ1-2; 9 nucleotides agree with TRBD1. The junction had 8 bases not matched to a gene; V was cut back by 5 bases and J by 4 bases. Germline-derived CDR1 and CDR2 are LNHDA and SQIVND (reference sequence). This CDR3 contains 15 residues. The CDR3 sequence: CASSPRGTGTYGYTF. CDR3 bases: TGTGCCAGTAGTCCTAGAGGGACAGGGACCTATGGCTACACCTTC. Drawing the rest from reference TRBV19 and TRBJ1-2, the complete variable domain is DGGITQSPKYLFRKEGQNVTLSCEQNLNHDAMYWYRQDPGQGLRLIYYSQIVNDFQKGDIAEGYSVSREKKESFPLTVTSAQKNPTAFYLCASSPRGTGTYGYTFGSGTRLTVV.

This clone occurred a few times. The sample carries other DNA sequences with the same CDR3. The CDR3 sequence is CASSLAGAGGSYNEQFF. For the CDR3, the DNA is TGTGCCAGCAGCTTAGCCGGGGCGGGGGGGAGTTACAATGAGCAGTTCTTC. The chain recombines TRBV7-9 with TRBJ2-1; TRBD2 agrees at 9 bases. This CDR3 has 17 residues. Germline CDR1 is SEHNR and CDR2 is FQNEAQ (reference sequence). V was clipped by 0 bases and J by 4 bases; unmatched bases: 7. Complete variable domain (other parts from reference TRBV7-9 and TRBJ2-1): DTGVSQNPRHKITKRGQNVTFRCDPISEHNRLYWYRQTLGQGPEFLTYFQNEAQLEKSRLLSDRFSAERPKGSFSTLEIQRTEQGDSAMYLCASSLAGAGGSYNEQFFGPGTRLTVL.

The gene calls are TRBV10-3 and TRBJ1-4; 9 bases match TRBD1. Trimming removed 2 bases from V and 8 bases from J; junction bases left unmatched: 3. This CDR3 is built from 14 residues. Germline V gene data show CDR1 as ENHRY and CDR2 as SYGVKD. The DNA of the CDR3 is TGTGCCATCAGTGAGGGGACAGGGTTCGAAAAACTGTTTTTT. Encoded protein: CAISEGTGFEKLFF.

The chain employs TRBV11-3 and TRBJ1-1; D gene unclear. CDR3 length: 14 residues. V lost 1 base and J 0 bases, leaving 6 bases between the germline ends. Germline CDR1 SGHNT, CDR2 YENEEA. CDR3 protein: CASSLVAVNTEAFF. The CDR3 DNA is TGTGCCAGCAGCTTAGTCGCGGTGAACACTGAAGCTTTCTTT.